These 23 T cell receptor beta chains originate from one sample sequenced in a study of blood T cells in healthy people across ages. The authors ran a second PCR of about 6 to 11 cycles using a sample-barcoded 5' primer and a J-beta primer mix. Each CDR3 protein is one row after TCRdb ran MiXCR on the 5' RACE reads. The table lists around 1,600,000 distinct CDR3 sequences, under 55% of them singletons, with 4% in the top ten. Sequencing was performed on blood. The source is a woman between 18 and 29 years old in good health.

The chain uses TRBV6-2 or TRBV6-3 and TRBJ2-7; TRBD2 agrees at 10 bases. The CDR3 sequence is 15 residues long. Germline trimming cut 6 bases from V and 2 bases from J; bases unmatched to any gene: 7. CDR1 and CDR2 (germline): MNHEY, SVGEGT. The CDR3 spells CASSLLAGTTYEQYF. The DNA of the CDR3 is TGTGCCAGCAGCCTACTAGCGGGGACAACCTACGAGCAGTACTTC.

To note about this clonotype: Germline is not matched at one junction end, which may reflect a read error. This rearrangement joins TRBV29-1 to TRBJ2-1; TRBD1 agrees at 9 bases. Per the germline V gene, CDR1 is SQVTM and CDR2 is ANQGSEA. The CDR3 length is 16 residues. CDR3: CSVEGGGQGTYNERFF. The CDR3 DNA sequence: TGCAGCGTTGAAGGCGGGGGACAGGGTACCTACAATGAGCGGTTCTTC.

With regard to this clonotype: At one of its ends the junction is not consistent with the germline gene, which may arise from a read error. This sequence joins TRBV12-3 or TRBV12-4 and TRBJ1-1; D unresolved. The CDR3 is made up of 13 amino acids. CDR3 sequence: CASSVAWNTEAFF. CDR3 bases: TGTGCCAGCAGTGTAGCGTGGAACACTGAAGCTTTCTTT.

Here the CDR3 DNA reads TGTGCCATCAGTCGCCAGGTCGGCTACGAGCAGTACTTC. Translated: CAISRQVGYEQYF. The chain recombines TRBV10-3 with TRBJ2-7; D not resolved. CDR3 length: 13 amino acids. Trimming shortened V by 5 bases and J by 3 bases, and 11 bases separated the two germline ends. The germline V gene has CDR1 ENHRY and CDR2 SYGVKD.

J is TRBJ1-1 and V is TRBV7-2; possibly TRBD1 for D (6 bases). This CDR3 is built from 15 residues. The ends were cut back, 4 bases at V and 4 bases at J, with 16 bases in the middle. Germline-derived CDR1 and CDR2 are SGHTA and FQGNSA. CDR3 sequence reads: CASSSGGGLVTEAFF. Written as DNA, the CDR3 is TGTGCCAGCAGCTCCGGGGGGGGGCTGGTCACTGAAGCTTTCTTT.

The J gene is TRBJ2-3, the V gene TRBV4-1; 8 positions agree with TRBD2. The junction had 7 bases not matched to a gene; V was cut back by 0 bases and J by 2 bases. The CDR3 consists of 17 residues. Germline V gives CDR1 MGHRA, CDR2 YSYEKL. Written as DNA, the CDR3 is TGCGCCAGCAGCCAAGAAGGACTAGCCGCGTTCACAGATACGCAGTATTTT. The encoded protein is CASSQEGLAAFTDTQYF.

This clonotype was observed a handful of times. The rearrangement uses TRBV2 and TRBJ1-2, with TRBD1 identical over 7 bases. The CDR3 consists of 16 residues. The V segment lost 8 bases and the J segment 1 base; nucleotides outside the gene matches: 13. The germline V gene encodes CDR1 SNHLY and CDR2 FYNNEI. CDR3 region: CASPVPLRDSNYGYTF. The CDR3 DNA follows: TGTGCCAGCCCAGTCCCGCTGCGGGACAGTAACTATGGCTACACCTTC.

Here the CDR3 DNA reads TGTGCCAGCAGCCGAGTAGCGGGAGTCTACGAGCAGTACTTC. Protein product: CASSRVAGVYEQYF. The J gene is TRBJ2-7, the V gene TRBV3-1, with TRBD2 matching 9 bases. The V and J ends lost 4 bases and 3 bases, in that order; junction bases with no gene match: 4. CDR1 and CDR2 from the germline V gene are LGHDT and YNNKEL (reference sequence). The CDR3 totals 14 residues.

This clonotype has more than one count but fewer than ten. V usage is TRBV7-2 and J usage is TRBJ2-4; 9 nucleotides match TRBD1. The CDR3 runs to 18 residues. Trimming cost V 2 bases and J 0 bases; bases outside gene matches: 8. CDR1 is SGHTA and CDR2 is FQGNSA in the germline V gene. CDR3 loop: CASSLSPGQGIAKNIQYF. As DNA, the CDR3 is TGTGCCAGCAGCTTAAGTCCGGGACAGGGAATAGCCAAAAACATTCAGTACTTC.

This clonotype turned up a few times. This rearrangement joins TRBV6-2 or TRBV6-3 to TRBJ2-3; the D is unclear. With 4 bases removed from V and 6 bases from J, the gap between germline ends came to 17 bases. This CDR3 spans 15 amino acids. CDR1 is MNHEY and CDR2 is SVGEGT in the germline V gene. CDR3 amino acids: CASSFTVMASDTQYF. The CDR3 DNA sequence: TGTGCCAGCAGTTTTACAGTAATGGCGTCGGATACGCAGTATTTT.

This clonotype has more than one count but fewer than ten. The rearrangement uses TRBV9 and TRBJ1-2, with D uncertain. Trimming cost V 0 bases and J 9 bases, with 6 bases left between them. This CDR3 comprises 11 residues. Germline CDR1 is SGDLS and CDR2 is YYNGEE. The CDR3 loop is CASSVGVSYTF. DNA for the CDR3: TGTGCCAGCAGCGTAGGGGTCAGCTACACCTTC.

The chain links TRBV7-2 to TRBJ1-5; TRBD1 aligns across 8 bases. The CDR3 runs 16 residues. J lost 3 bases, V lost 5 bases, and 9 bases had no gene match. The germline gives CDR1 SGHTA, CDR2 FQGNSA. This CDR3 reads CASSETGQVINQPQHF. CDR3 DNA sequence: TGTGCCAGCAGCGAAACGGGACAGGTCATCAATCAGCCCCAGCATTTT.

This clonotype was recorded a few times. DNA of the CDR3: TGCAGTGCTAGAGACGCTCAGGGGCGGGGGAACCCCTACGAGCAGTACTTC. As protein: CSARDAQGRGNPYEQYF. V usage is TRBV20-1 and J usage is TRBJ2-7; a possible D gene is TRBD2 (7 bases). The CDR3 totals 17 residues. Trimming left V 0 bases short and J 2 bases short, with 20 bases between. Per the germline V gene, CDR1 is DFQATT and CDR2 is SNEGSKA (reference sequence).

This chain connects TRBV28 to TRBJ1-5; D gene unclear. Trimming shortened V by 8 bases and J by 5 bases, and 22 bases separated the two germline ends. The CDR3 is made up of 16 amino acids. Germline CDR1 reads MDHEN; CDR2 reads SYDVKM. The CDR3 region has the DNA TGTGCCAGCCTACTCGGAAACGAGGGAGTTTATCAGCCCCAGCATTTT. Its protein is CASLLGNEGVYQPQHF.

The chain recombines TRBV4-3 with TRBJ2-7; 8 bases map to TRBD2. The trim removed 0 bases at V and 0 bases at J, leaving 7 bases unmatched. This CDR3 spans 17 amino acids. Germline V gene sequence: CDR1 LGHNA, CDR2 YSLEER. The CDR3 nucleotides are TGCGCCAGCAGCCAAGAGGCGGGGGGTGAACTCTCCTACGAGCAGTACTTC. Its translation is CASSQEAGGELSYEQYF.

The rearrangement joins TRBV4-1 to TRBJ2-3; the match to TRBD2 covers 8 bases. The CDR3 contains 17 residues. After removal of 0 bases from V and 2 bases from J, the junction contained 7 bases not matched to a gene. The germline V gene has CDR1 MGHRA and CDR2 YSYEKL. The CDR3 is CASSQDGASGYTDTQYF. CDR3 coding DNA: TGCGCCAGCAGCCAAGACGGGGCTAGCGGGTACACAGATACGCAGTATTTT.

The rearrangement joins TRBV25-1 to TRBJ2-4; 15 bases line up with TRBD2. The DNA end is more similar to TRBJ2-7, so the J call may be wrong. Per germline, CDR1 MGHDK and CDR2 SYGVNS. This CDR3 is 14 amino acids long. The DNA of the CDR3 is TGTGCCACCCAGGGGACTAGCGGGAGGTACGAGCAGTACTTC. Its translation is CATQGTSGRYEQYF.

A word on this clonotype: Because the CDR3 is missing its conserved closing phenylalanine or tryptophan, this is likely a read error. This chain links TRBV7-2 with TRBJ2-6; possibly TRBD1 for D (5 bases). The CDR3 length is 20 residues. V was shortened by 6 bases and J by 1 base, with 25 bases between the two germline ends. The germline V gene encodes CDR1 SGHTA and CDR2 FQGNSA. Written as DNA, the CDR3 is TGTGCCAGCAGAGTCAGAAGCGCAGGGAACACCTTATCTGGGGCCAACGTCCTGACTGTC. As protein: CASRVRSAGNTLSGANVLTV.

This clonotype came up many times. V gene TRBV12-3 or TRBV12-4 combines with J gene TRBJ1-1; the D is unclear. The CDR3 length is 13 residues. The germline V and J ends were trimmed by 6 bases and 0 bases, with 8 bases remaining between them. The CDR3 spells CASSQLLNTEAFF. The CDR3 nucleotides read TGTGCCAGCAGCCAACTACTGAACACTGAAGCTTTCTTT.

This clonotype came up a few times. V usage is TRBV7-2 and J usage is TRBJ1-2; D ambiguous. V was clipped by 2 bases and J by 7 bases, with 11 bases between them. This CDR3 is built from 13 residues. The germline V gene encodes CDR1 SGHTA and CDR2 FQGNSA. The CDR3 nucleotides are TGTGCCAGCAGCTTATCTTACTCGGGTGGCTACACCTTC. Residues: CASSLSYSGGYTF.

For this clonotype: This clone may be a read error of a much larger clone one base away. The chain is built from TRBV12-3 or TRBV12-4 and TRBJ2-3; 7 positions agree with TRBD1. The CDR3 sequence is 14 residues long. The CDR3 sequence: CASSRDSSTDAQYF. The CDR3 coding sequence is TGTGCCAGCAGTCGGGACAGTAGCACAGATGCGCAGTATTTT.

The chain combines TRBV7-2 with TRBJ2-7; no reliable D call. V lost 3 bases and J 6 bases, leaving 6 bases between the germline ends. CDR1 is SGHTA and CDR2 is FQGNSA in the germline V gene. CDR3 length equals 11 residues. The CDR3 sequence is CASSLFFEQYF. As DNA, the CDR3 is TGTGCCAGCAGCTTGTTTTTCGAGCAGTACTTC. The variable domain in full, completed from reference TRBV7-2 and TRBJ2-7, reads GAGVSQSPSNKVTEKGKDVELRCDPISGHTALYWYRQSLGQGLEFLIYFQGNSAPDKSGLPSDRFSAERTGGSVSTLTIQRTQQEDSAVYLCASSLFFEQYFGPGTRLTVT.

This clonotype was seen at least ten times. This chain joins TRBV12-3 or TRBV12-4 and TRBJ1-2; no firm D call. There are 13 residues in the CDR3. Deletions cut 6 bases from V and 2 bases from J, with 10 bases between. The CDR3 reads CASSVQQNYGYTF. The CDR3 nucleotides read TGTGCCAGCAGCGTACAGCAAAACTATGGCTACACCTTC.